This TCR beta chain derives from a study of early T cells in non-severe SARS-CoV-2 infection. Looking at the study overall: Chains from this unsorted whole-blood bulk RNA could not be paired.

A note on this clonotype: Its antigen is as yet unknown.

Study-level points and caveats: Matching against VDJdb likely underestimated virus-specific expansions, favoring anti-spike CD8.

Unique molecular identifiers were added to individual cDNA molecules. A single record per CDR3 protein comes from TCRdb applying MiXCR to the 5' RACE reads. The table lists tens of thousands of distinct CDR3 sequences, less than 20% of them singletons, with approximately 9% in the top ten. CDR1 is MNHEY, CDR2 SVGAGI, per germline. This CDR3 comprises 17 residues. V was pared by 1 base and J by 0 bases, with 10 bases between. This sequence was found in an adult who was a healthcare worker with PCR-confirmed SARS-CoV-2 infection or an uninfected control (not recorded which). The chain employs TRBV6-5 and TRBJ2-6; perhaps TRBD1 as D (6 bases). The sample in question was whole blood, obtained at baseline. CDR3 nucleotides: TGTGCCAGCAGTTACTTCGGGACAAGCTCTGGGGCCAACGTCCTGACTTTC. This encodes CASSYFGTSSGANVLTF.